The TCR beta chain described here comes from a study of beta chain features in type 1 diabetes. Study in general: Cell yields, gender and age were comparable in patients and healthy donors.

On this clone: Its antigen is as yet unknown.

CDR3 length: 12 residues. Trimming removed 4 bases at V and 3 bases at J, with 7 bases between. The V gene's germline CDR1 is SGHNT and CDR2 YENEEA. Sequenced material consisted of expressed TCRB transcripts (all of the isolated RNA was reverse transcribed). The repertoire was sequenced with immunoSEQ multiplex PCR; TCRdb's copy has only in-frame clones and lacks some. The sample carries 600,000 or so clones, around an eighth recorded once. Regarding the study as a whole: There was a moderate but significant shortening of TCRB CDR3s in all four CD4+ subsets of Type 1 diabetes patients.

This chain uses TRBV11-3 with TRBJ2-7; D not certain. Input material: naive CD4+ T cells from blood. The TCR sequence derives from a man aged 30-40 years with type 1 diabetes. The CDR3 nucleotides read TGTGCCAGCAGCTCGCAGGACTACGAGCAGTACTTC. Translation: CASSSQDYEQYF. The entire variable domain, with the rest obtained from reference TRBV11-3 and TRBJ2-7, is as follows: EAGVVQSPRYKIIEKKQPVAFWCNPISGHNTLYWYLQNLGQGPELLIRYENEEAVDDSQLPKDRFSAERLKGVDSTLKIQPAELGDSAVYLCASSSQDYEQYFGPGTRLTVT.